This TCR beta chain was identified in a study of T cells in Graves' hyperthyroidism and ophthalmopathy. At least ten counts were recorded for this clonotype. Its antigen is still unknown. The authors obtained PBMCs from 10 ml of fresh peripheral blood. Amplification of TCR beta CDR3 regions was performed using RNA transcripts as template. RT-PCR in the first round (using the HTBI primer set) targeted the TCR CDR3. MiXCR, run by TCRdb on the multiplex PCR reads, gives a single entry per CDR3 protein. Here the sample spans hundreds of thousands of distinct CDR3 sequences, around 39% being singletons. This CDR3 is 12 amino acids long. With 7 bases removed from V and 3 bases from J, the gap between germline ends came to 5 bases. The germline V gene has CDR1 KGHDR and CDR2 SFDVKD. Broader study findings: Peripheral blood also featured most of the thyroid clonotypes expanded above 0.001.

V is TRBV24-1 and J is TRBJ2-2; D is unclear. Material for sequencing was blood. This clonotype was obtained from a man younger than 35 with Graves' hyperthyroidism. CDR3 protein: CATSLDTGELFF. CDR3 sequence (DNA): TGTGCCACCAGCCTAGACACCGGGGAGCTGTTTTTT.